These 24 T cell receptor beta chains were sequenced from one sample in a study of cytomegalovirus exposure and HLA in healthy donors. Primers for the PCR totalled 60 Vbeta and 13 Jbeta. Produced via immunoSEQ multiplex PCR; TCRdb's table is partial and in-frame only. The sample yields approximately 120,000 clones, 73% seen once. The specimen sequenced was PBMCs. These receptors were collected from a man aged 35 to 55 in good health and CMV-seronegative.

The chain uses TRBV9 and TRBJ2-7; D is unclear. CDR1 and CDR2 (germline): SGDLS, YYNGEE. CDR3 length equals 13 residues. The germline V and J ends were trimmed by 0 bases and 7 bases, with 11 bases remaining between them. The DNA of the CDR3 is TGTGCCAGCAGCGTAGTGGCTGGGCAAGAGCAGTACTTC. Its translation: CASSVVAGQEQYF.

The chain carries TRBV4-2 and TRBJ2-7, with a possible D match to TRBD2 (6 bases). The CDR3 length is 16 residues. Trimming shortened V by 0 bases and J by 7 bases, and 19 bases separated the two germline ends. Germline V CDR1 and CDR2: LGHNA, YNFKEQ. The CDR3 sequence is CASSQDMGLPRGEQYF. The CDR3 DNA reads TGTGCCAGCAGCCAAGATATGGGACTGCCTCGGGGGGAGCAGTACTTC.

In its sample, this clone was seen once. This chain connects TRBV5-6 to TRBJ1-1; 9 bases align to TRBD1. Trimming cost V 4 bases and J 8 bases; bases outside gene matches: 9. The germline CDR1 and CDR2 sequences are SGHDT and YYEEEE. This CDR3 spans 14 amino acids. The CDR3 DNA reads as TGTGCCAGCAGCCCGACCGGACAGGGGAGGGAAGCTTTCTTT. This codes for CASSPTGQGREAFF.

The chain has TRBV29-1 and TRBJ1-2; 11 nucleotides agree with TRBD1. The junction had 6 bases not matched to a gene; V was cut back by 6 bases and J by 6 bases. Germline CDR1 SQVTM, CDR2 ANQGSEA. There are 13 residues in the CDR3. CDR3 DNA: TGCAGCGTCGGCCCGGGACAGGGGGATGGCTACACCTTC. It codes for CSVGPGQGDGYTF.

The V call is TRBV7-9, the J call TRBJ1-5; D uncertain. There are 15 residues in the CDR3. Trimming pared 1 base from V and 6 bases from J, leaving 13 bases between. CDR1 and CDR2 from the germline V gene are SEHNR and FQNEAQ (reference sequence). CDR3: CASSLGVGLGQPQHF. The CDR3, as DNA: TGTGCCAGCAGCTTAGGGGTCGGACTTGGTCAGCCCCAGCATTTT.

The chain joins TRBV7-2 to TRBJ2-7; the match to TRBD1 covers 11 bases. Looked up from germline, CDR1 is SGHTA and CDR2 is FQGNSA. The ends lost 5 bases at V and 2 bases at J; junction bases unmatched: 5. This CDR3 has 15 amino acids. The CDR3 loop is CASSEGQGGAYEQYF. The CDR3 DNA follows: TGTGCCAGCAGCGAGGGACAGGGGGGGGCCTACGAGCAGTACTTC.

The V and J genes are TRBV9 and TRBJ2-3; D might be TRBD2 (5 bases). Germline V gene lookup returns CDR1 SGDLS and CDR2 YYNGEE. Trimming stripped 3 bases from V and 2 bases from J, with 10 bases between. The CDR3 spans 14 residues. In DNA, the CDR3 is TGTGCCAGCAGCGACCGGACTCACACAGATACGCAGTATTTT. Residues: CASSDRTHTDTQYF.

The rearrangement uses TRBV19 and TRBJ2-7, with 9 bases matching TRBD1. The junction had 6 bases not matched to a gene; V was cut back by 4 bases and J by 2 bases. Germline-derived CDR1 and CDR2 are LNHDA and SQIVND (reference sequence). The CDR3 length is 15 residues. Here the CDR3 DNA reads TGTGCCAGTAGTACCCCCGGACAGGGGCCCTACGAGCAGTACTTC. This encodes CASSTPGQGPYEQYF.

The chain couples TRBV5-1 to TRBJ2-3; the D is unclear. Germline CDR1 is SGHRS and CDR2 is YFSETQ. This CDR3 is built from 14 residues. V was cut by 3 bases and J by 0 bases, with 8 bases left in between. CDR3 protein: CASSSRLSTDTQYF. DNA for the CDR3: TGCGCCAGCAGCTCCAGGCTTAGCACAGATACGCAGTATTTT. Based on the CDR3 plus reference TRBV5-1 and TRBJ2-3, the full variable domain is KAGVTQTPRYLIKTRGQQVTLSCSPISGHRSVSWYQQTPGQGLQFLFEYFSETQRNKGNFPGRFSGRQFSNSRSEMNVSTLELGDSALYLCASSSRLSTDTQYFGPGTRLTVL.

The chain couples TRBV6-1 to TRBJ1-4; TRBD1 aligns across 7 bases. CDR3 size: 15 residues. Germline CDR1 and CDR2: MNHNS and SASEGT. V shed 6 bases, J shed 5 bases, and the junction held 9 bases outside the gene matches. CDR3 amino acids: CASRRDSGANEKLFF. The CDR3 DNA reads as TGTGCCAGCAGGCGGGACAGTGGAGCAAATGAAAAACTGTTTTTT.

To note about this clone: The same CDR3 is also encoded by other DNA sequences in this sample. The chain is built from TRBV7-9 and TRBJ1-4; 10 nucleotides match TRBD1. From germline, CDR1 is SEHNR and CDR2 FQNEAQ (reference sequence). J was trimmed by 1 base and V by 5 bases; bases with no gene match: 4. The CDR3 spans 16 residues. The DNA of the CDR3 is TGTGCCAGCAGCCTTGGGGACAGGGGAACTAATGAAAAACTGTTTTTT. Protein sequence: CASSLGDRGTNEKLFF.

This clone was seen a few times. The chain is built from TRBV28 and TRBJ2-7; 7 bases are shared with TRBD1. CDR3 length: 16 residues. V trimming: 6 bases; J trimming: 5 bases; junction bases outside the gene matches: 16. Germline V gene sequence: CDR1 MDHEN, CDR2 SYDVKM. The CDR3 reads CASRQGRGRYEDEQYF. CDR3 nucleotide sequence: TGTGCCAGCAGACAGGGTAGGGGGCGCTACGAGGACGAGCAGTACTTC. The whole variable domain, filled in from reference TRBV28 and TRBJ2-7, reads DVKVTQSSRYLVKRTGEKVFLECVQDMDHENMFWYRQDPGLGLRLIYFSYDVKMKEKGDIPEGYSVSREKKERFSLILESASTNQTSMYLCASRQGRGRYEDEQYFGPGTRLTVT.

This CDR3 is CASSGEVGTGSYEQYF. The CDR3, as DNA: TGTGCCAGCAGCGGAGAGGTTGGGACAGGGTCCTACGAGCAGTACTTC. The chain uses TRBV9 and TRBJ2-7; 9 bases are shared with TRBD1. Germline-derived CDR1 and CDR2 are SGDLS and YYNGEE. Trimming at V came to 3 bases and at J to 1 base, leaving 8 bases not matched to a gene. The CDR3 is 16 amino acids.

The CDR3 DNA is TGTGCCAGCAGACCCGCCAGGGGTGCAACTAATGAAAAACTGTTTTTT. Translated: CASRPARGATNEKLFF. The chain is built from TRBV28 and TRBJ1-4; D perhaps matches TRBD1 (6 bases). Between the trimmed V and J ends, which lost 6 bases and 0 bases, there was a span of 14 bases. CDR1 is MDHEN, CDR2 SYDVKM, per germline. The CDR3 runs 16 residues.

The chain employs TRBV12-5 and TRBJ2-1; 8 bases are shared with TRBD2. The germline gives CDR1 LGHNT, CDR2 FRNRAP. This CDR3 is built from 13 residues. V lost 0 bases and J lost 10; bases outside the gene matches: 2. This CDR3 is CASGLVPGGEQFF. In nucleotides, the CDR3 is TGTGCTAGTGGTTTGGTACCGGGGGGGGAGCAGTTCTTC. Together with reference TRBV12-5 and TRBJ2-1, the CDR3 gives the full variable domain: DARVTQTPRHKVTEMGQEVTMRCQPILGHNTVFWYRQTMMQGLELLAYFRNRAPLDDSGMPKDRFSAEMPDATLATLKIQPSEPRDSAVYFCASGLVPGGEQFFGPGTRLTVL.

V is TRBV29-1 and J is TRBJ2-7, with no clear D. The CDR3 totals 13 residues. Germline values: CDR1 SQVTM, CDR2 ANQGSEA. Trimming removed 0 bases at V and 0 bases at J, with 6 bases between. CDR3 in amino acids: CSVEETSSYEQYF. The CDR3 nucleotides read TGCAGCGTTGAAGAAACGAGCTCCTACGAGCAGTACTTC.

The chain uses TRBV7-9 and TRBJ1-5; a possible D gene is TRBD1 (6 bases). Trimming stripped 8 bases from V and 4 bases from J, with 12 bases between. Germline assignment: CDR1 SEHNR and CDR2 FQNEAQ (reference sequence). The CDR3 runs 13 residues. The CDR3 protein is CASGGALNQPQHF. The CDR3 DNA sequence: TGTGCCAGCGGGGGGGCTCTGAATCAGCCCCAGCATTTT.

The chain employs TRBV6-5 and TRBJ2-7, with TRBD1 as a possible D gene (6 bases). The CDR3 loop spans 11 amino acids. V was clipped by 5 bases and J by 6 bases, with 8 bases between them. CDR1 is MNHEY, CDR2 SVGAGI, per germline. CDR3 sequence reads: CASSMTGEQYF. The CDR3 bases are TGTGCCAGCAGTATGACAGGCGAGCAGTACTTC.

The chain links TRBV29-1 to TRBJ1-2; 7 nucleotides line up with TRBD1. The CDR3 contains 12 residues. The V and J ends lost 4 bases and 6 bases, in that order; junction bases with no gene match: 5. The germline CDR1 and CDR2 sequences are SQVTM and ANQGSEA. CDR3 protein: CSVGQGGDGYTF. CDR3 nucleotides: TGCAGCGTTGGACAGGGCGGGGATGGCTACACCTTC. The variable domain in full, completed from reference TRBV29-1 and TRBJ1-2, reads SAVISQKPSRDICQRGTSLTIQCQVDSQVTMMFWYRQQPGQSLTLIATANQGSEATYESGFVIDKFPISRPNLTFSTLTVSNMSPEDSSIYLCSVGQGGDGYTFGSGTRLTVV.

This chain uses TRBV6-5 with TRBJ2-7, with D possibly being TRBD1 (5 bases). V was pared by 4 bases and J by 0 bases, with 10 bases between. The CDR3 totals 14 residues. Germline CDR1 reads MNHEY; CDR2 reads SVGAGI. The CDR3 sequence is CASSSYRSSYEQYF. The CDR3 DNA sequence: TGTGCCAGCAGTTCGTACAGGAGCTCCTACGAGCAGTACTTC.

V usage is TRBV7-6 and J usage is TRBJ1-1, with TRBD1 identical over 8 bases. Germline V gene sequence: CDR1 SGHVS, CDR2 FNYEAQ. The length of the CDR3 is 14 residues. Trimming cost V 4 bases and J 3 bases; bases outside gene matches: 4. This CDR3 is CASSSTGGYTEAFF. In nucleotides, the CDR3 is TGTGCCAGCAGCTCCACAGGGGGGTACACTGAAGCTTTCTTT.

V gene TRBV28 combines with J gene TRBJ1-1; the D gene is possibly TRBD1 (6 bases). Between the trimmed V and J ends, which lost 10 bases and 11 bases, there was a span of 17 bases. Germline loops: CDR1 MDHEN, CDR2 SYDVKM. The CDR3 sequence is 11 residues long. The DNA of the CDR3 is TGTGCCACCTCAATCCAGAGGGGGGCTTTCTTT. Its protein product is CATSIQRGAFF.

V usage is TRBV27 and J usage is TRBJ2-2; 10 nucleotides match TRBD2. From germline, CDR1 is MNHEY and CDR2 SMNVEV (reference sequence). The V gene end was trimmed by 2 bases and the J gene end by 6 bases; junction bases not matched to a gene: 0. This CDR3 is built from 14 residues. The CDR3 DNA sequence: TGTGCCAGCAGTTTACTAGCGGGGGCCGGGGAGCTGTTTTTT. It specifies CASSLLAGAGELFF.

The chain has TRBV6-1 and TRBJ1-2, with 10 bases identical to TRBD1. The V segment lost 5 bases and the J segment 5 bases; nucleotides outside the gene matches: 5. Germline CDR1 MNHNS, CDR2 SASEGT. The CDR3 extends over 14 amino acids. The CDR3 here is CASSSRDRGYGYTF. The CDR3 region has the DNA TGTGCCAGCAGTAGCCGGGACAGGGGTTATGGCTACACCTTC.